This TCR beta chain was identified during a study of T cells after yellow fever vaccination. The study's findings and limits: Booster samples showed a return of most primary-vaccination clones (around 96% CD4, around 88% CD8). Weaker in magnitude, the secondary response showed a faster peak on day 5 versus 15. Repertoires obtained by FACS sorting could include abundant clonotypes that entered as contaminants from the bulk population.

5'RACE template switching produced TCR cDNA carrying a universal primer site and UMIs. TCRdb used MiXCR to reprocess the 5' RACE reads, holding one entry per CDR3 protein. The sample lists 500,000 to 700,000 distinct CDR3 sequences, over 15% occurring once. This CDR3 comprises 18 residues. The V gene's germline CDR1 is SGHVS and CDR2 FNYEAQ. The trim removed 5 bases at V and 1 base at J, leaving 12 bases unmatched. A few counts support this clonotype. Its antigen is still unknown. This sequence originates from a young man who received the YFV17D yellow fever vaccine. Source: PBMCs, taken 15 days after the yellow fever booster vaccination. The chain couples TRBV7-6 to TRBJ2-2, with 8 bases lining up with TRBD2. DNA for the CDR3: TGTGCCAGCAGCCGAGGGCCTCTAGCGGGCGTGAACACCGGGGAGCTGTTTTTT. Encoded protein: CASSRGPLAGVNTGELFF.